This T cell receptor (beta chain) emerged from a study of cytomegalovirus exposure and HLA in healthy donors. Study-wide findings and caveats: The availability of immune exposure information extended only to CMV serostatus. Across all donors, roughly uniform sequencing depth was an assumption of the presence/absence analyses.

The germline V and J ends were trimmed by 4 bases and 5 bases, with 11 bases remaining between them. Germline CDR1 MNHNS, CDR2 SASEGT. The CDR3 spans 13 residues. Use of 60 Vbeta and 13 Jbeta primers characterized the PCR. Sequencing used immunoSEQ multiplex PCR; TCRdb keeps in-frame clones, though not all of them. The sample consists of approximately 65,000 clones, 60% to 80% of them appearing once. On this clone: Its antigen is still unknown.

Sample: PBMCs. The chain has TRBV6-1 and TRBJ2-5, with D tentatively TRBD2 (6 bases). The receptor comes from a middle-aged man in good health and CMV-seropositive. CDR3 nucleotides: TGTGCCAGCAGTGGGGGTCGGGGGGAGACCCAGTACTTC. Its protein product is CASSGGRGETQYF.